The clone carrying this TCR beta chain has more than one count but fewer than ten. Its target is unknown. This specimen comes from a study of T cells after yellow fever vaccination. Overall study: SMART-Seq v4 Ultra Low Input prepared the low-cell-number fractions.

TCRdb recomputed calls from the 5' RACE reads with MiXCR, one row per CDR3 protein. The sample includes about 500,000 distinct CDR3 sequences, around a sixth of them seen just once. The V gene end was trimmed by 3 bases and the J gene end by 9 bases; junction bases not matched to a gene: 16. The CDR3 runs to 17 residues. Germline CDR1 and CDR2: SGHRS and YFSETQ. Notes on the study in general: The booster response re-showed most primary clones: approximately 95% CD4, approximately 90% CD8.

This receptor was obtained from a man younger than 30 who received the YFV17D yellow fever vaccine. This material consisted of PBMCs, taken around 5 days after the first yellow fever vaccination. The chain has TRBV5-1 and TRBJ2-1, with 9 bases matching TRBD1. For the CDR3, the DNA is TGCGCCAGCAGCTGGTCCCGGGACAGGGCTTCGTCGGGTGAGCAGTTCTTC. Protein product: CASSWSRDRASSGEQFF.